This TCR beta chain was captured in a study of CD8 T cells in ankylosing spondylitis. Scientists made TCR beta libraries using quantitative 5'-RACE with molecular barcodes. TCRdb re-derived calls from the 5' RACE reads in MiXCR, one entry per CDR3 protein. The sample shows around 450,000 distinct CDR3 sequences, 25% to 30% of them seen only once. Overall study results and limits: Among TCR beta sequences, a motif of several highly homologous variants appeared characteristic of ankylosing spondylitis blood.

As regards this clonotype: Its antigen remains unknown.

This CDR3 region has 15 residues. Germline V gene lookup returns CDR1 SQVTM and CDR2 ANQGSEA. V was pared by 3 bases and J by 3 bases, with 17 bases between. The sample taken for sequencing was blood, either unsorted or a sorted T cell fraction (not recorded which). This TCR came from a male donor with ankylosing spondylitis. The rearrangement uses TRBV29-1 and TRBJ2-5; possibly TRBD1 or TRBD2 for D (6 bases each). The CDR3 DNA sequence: TGCAGCGTTGATGGAATAGGGGGGTATAAAGAGACCCAGTACTTC. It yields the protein CSVDGIGGYKETQYF.